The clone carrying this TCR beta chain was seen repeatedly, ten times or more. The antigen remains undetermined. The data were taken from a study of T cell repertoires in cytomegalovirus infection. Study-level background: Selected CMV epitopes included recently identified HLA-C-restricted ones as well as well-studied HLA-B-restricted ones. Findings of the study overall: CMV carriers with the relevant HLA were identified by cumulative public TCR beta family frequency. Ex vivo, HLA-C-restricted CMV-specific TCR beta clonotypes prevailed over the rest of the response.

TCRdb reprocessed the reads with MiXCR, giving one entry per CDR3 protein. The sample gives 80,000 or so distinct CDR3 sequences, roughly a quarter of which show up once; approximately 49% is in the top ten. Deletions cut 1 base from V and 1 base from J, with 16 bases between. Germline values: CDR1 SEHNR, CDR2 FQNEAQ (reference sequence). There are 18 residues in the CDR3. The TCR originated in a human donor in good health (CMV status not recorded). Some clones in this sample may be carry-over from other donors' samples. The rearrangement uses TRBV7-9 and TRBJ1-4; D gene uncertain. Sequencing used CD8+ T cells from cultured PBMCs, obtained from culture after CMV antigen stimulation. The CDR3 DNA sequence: TGTGCCAGCAGCTTAGGCTCAGGAAACTGGGAAACTAATGAAAAACTGTTTTTT. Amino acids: CASSLGSGNWETNEKLFF.